Listed below are T cell receptor beta chains from one sample, sequenced in a study of control samples from healthy donors and cancer patients. Only in-frame clones appear in the TCRdb table, and some are missing; sequencing was by immunoSEQ multiplex PCR. This table holds approximately 160,000 clones, around 95% found once. Sequenced material: blood. The receptors here all came from a woman aged 60 to 75 in good health. Both conserved end residues are part of each CDR3. The order of the fields is CDR3 length, J gene, clone size, V gene, D gene, CDR3 DNA, CDR3 protein. A D gene is named only where the DNA matches it firmly. Not all rows give a size; the values are once, few, many and, for expanded clones, a class.

length: 15
J: TRBJ2-7
size: once
V: TRBV3-1/TRBV3-2
D: TRBD1
DNA: TGTGCCAGCAGCCTAGGACAGGGACCCCACCACGAGCAGTACTTC
CDR3: CASSLGQGPHHEQYF

length: 12
J: TRBJ2-7
size: NA
V: TRBV14
D: NA
DNA: TGTGCCAGCAGCCAAGACAGGGATAATAAGTACTTC
CDR3: CASSQDRDNKYF

length: 15
J: TRBJ1-5
size: NA
V: TRBV3-1/TRBV3-2
D: NA
DNA: TGTGCCAGCAGCCCGGGGACTGGGGGAAATCAGCCCCAGCATTTT
CDR3: CASSPGTGGNQPQHF

length: 17
J: TRBJ2-1
size: NA
V: TRBV7-2
D: TRBD2
DNA: TGTGCCAGCAGCTATTCCGCACTAGCGGGGGGGAGGAATGAGCAGTTCTTC
CDR3: CASSYSALAGGRNEQFF

length: 13
J: TRBJ1-1
size: NA
V: TRBV19
D: TRBD1
DNA: TGTGCCAGTAGTGTATCAGGGGGCACTGAAGCTTTCTTT
CDR3: CASSVSGGTEAFF

length: 13
J: TRBJ1-5
size: NA
V: TRBV6-5
D: NA
DNA: TGTGCCAGCAGTAACGGGGGGGATCAGCCCCAGCATTTT
CDR3: CASSNGGDQPQHF

length: 14
J: TRBJ2-7
size: NA
V: TRBV2
D: TRBD2
DNA: TGTGCCAGCAGTCGGTCGGGGGGGTCCTACGAGCAGTACTTC
CDR3: CASSRSGGSYEQYF

length: 15
J: TRBJ1-1
size: NA
V: TRBV5-4
D: NA
DNA: TGTGCCAGCAGCGGAAATCAATGGGGGAACACTGAAGCTTTCTTT
CDR3: CASSGNQWGNTEAFF

length: 13
J: TRBJ2-3
size: NA
V: TRBV7-3
D: NA
DNA: TGTGCCAGCAGCCCGGGACTCACAGATACGCAGTATTTT
CDR3: CASSPGLTDTQYF

length: 14
J: TRBJ1-2
size: NA
V: TRBV19
D: TRBD1
DNA: TGTGCCAGTAGTAGACAGGGGGGCGACTATGGCTACACCTTC
CDR3: CASSRQGGDYGYTF

length: 12
J: TRBJ2-7
size: NA
V: TRBV9
D: NA
DNA: TGTGCCAGCAGCCAGGAGGGGGTAGAGCAGTACTTC
CDR3: CASSQEGVEQYF

length: 11
J: TRBJ2-3
size: NA
V: TRBV14
D: NA
DNA: TGTGCCAGCAGCCACACAGATACGCAGTATTTT
CDR3: CASSHTDTQYF

length: 18
J: TRBJ2-3
size: NA
V: TRBV4-3
D: NA
DNA: TGCGCCAGCAGCCAAGATGTTACGGGGGCGTTTAGGGCAGATACGCAGTATTTT
CDR3: CASSQDVTGAFRADTQYF

length: 15
J: TRBJ2-3
size: NA
V: TRBV2
D: TRBD2
DNA: TGTGCCAGCAGAGATCCTAGCGGGGGGGAAGATACGCAGTATTTT
CDR3: CASRDPSGGEDTQYF

length: 15
J: TRBJ2-3
size: once
V: TRBV2
D: NA
DNA: TGTGCCAGCAGTGCGCAGGCGGTAAGCACAGATACGCAGTATTTT
CDR3: CASSAQAVSTDTQYF

length: 19
J: TRBJ1-5
size: NA
V: TRBV7-9
D: TRBD1
DNA: TGTGCCAGCAGCTTAGCTAGGGGGACAGGGGGGTACAGAGATCAGCCCCAGCATTTT
CDR3: CASSLARGTGGYRDQPQHF

length: 16
J: TRBJ1-1
size: NA
V: TRBV5-4
D: NA
DNA: TGTGCCAGCAGCTTGGACCCCCAGGGGATGAACACTGAAGCTTTCTTT
CDR3: CASSLDPQGMNTEAFF

length: 13
J: TRBJ1-1
size: NA
V: TRBV7-2
D: NA
DNA: TGTGCCAGCAGCTACAGGGTGAAAACTGAAGCTTTCTTT
CDR3: CASSYRVKTEAFF

length: 17
J: TRBJ2-2
size: NA
V: TRBV7-2
D: TRBD2
DNA: TGTGCCAGCAGCTTAGTAGCGGGGGGGCTCAGTCCCGGGGAGCTGTTTTTT
CDR3: CASSLVAGGLSPGELFF

length: 13
J: TRBJ1-3
size: NA
V: TRBV29-1
D: NA
DNA: TGCAGCGTTGAAGGGAACTCTGGAAACACCATATATTTT
CDR3: CSVEGNSGNTIYF

length: 16
J: TRBJ1-4
size: NA
V: TRBV6-6
D: TRBD1
DNA: TGTGCCAGCAGCCACTTTCGGGGACAGGGTAATGAAAAACTGTTTTTT
CDR3: CASSHFRGQGNEKLFF

length: 14
J: TRBJ1-1
size: NA
V: TRBV5-1
D: TRBD1
DNA: TGCGCCAGCAGCTTGGTGGACAGGGGTACTGAAGCTTTCTTT
CDR3: CASSLVDRGTEAFF

length: 14
J: TRBJ2-3
size: NA
V: TRBV19
D: NA
DNA: TGTGCCAGTAGTATCCTGCAGTTCACAGATACGCAGTATTTT
CDR3: CASSILQFTDTQYF

length: 13
J: TRBJ2-7
size: NA
V: TRBV5-6
D: NA
DNA: TGTGCCAGCAGGACGGAGGCAAGCTACGAGCAGTACTTC
CDR3: CASRTEASYEQYF

length: 15
J: TRBJ1-1
size: NA
V: TRBV5-4
D: TRBD1
DNA: TGTGCCAGCAGCTTGAAGGGACAGGGGGTCACTGAAGCTTTCTTT
CDR3: CASSLKGQGVTEAFF

length: 13
J: TRBJ1-1
size: NA
V: TRBV19
D: NA
DNA: TGTGCCAGTAGCACCACGGGGGTGACTGAAGCTTTCTTT
CDR3: CASSTTGVTEAFF

length: 15
J: TRBJ2-2
size: once
V: TRBV9
D: NA
DNA: TGTGCCAGCAGCGGGAGCGGGTCCTACACCGGGGAGCTGTTTTTT
CDR3: CASSGSGSYTGELFF

length: 14
J: TRBJ2-7
size: NA
V: TRBV19
D: NA
DNA: TGTGCCAGTAGTATCCAAGCTAATGGGTACGAGCAGTACTTC
CDR3: CASSIQANGYEQYF

length: 15
J: TRBJ1-5
size: NA
V: TRBV5-1
D: NA
DNA: TGCGCCAGCAGTCGGCAGGGTGATAGCAATCAGCCCCAGCATTTT
CDR3: CASSRQGDSNQPQHF

length: 17
J: TRBJ1-6
size: NA
V: TRBV19
D: TRBD1
DNA: TGTGCCAGTAGTAAGAGGACAGGGGGTTGGGAGAATTCACCCCTCCACTTT
CDR3: CASSKRTGGWENSPLHF

length: 17
J: TRBJ1-2
size: NA
V: TRBV7-2
D: TRBD1
DNA: TGTGCCAGCAGCACCTCATACCGCGGACAGGGAAGCAATGGCTACACCTTC
CDR3: CASSTSYRGQGSNGYTF

length: 14
J: TRBJ1-3
size: NA
V: TRBV11-2
D: NA
DNA: TGTGCCAGCAGAGGGGACTCCTCTGGAAACACCATATATTTT
CDR3: CASRGDSSGNTIYF

length: 14
J: TRBJ2-3
size: NA
V: TRBV27
D: TRBD2
DNA: TGTGCCAGCAGTTTAGCGGGGGGCACAGATACGCAGTATTTT
CDR3: CASSLAGGTDTQYF

length: 14
J: TRBJ2-3
size: NA
V: TRBV5-4
D: NA
DNA: TGTGCCAGCTGGTACGGGGGCGGCACAGATACGCAGTATTTT
CDR3: CASWYGGGTDTQYF

length: 15
J: TRBJ1-1
size: NA
V: TRBV2
D: NA
DNA: TGTGCCAGCAGTGAAGCGCGATTTGATGGCACTGAAGCTTTCTTT
CDR3: CASSEARFDGTEAFF

length: 16
J: TRBJ2-5
size: NA
V: TRBV4-2
D: TRBD2
DNA: TGTGCCAGCAGCGTAAGCGGGACTAGCGGGGAAGAGACCCAGTACTTC
CDR3: CASSVSGTSGEETQYF

length: 13
J: TRBJ1-2
size: NA
V: TRBV21-1
D: NA
DNA: TGTGCCAGCACATCCCCCCTCCTATGTGGCTACACCTTC
CDR3: CASTSPLLCGYTF

length: 16
J: TRBJ1-1
size: NA
V: TRBV5-6
D: TRBD1
DNA: TGTGCCAGCAGCGCGGGGACAGGGCTCGGGAGGGGTGAAGCTTTCTTT
CDR3: CASSAGTGLGRGEAFF

length: 17
J: TRBJ1-2
size: once
V: TRBV4-1
D: NA
DNA: TGCGCCAGCAGCCAAGTTGGGGGTTGGGGTACGAACTATGGCTACACCTTC
CDR3: CASSQVGGWGTNYGYTF

length: 14
J: TRBJ2-7
size: NA
V: TRBV9
D: TRBD2
DNA: TGTGCCAGCAGCGTTACGGAGCGGGGCGGGGAGCAGTACTTC
CDR3: CASSVTERGGEQYF

length: 16
J: TRBJ1-2
size: NA
V: TRBV4-3
D: NA
DNA: TGCGCCAGCAGCCAAGGACTTGGACTACTAAACTATGGCTACACCTTC
CDR3: CASSQGLGLLNYGYTF

length: 13
J: TRBJ1-2
size: NA
V: TRBV14
D: NA
DNA: TGTGCCAGCAGCCAAGATCGCAGCTATGGCTACACCTTC
CDR3: CASSQDRSYGYTF

length: 13
J: TRBJ2-1
size: NA
V: TRBV29-1
D: NA
DNA: TGCAGCGTTGTTAAAGGGGTAGTCGATGAGCAGTTCTTC
CDR3: CSVVKGVVDEQFF

length: 17
J: TRBJ1-2
size: NA
V: TRBV7-8
D: NA
DNA: TGTGCCAGCAGCCCAAGGTTCGGGGATGGCGGTAACTATGGCTACACCTTC
CDR3: CASSPRFGDGGNYGYTF

length: 14
J: TRBJ2-5
size: NA
V: TRBV10-3
D: TRBD2
DNA: TGTGCCATCAATGAGCGGGGGCCCCTGCTGGGCCAGTACTTC
CDR3: CAINERGPLLGQYF

length: 15
J: TRBJ2-1
size: NA
V: TRBV30
D: TRBD2
DNA: TGTGCCTGGAGTTTTGGAGCGGGGGGGTACAATGAGCAGTTCTTC
CDR3: CAWSFGAGGYNEQFF

length: 14
J: TRBJ1-3
size: NA
V: TRBV5-1
D: TRBD1
DNA: TGCGCCAGCAGCCCACAGGGGGCAGGAAACACCATATATTTT
CDR3: CASSPQGAGNTIYF

length: 14
J: TRBJ1-2
size: NA
V: TRBV29-1
D: NA
DNA: TGCAGCGTTGTTGAGGGTATTGGTGGCTATGGCTACACCTTC
CDR3: CSVVEGIGGYGYTF

length: 16
J: TRBJ1-5
size: NA
V: TRBV7-6
D: TRBD1
DNA: TGTGCCAGCAGCCCTGGGACAGTTAATAGCAATCAGCCCCAGCATTTT
CDR3: CASSPGTVNSNQPQHF